This TCR beta chain was recorded in a study of cytomegalovirus exposure and HLA in healthy donors (dated 2017 in TCRdb). Some background on the complete study: An earlier analysis of some 500 of the donors reported 250 to 350 Gb of sequence data and some 120 million unique TCR beta sequences from about 200 million T cells. Typing coverage differed by locus: A, B, C, DRB1 and DQB1 were typed in about 629-640 donors, DQA1 in approximately 520, DPA1 in around 610, and DPB1 in just under 480. The study was designed to test whether signatures of past pathogen exposure could be identified by cataloging public T cell receptors. Rather than drawing on any new phenotypic data, the later analysis identified candidate immune exposures from TCR beta sequences and the way those sequences occurred across donors. Of the roughly 410 genotyped donors, roughly 76% were placed in the genetic ancestry cluster associated with self-reported Caucasian donors. An early release covering about 600 HLA-typed donors comprised approximately 290 gigabases of sequencing data and approximately 80 million unique TCR sequences. The T cell repertoires of roughly 660 subjects were profiled by immunosequencing and related to cytomegalovirus serostatus. All discovery cohort repertoires had been generated on a single sequencing platform. High-throughput TCR immunosequencing, statistical association of individual TCRs with disease status, and machine learning were combined to predict cytomegalovirus infection status. A later analysis re-analyzed previously published TCR beta repertoires from hundreds of donors and added high-resolution HLA genotyping to study TCR occurrence patterns. Donor age, sex, ethnicity and CMV serostatus were collected together with the repertoire data. Among about 400 genotyped donors of the cohort, an average of roughly 230,000 unique TCR beta nucleotide sequences was sequenced per donor, of which about 18% were non-productive. Along with the roughly 700-subject first cohort, a separate validation cohort of approximately 110 different subjects was used. An earlier analysis of roughly 600 of the donors used high-throughput TCR beta sequencing to judge whether each TCR beta V gene segment behaved as functional or pseudogenic. Genome-wide SNP genotypes for about three fifths of the roughly 700 donors were used in a later genetic analysis, which treated that subset as a discovery cohort. Several DR-DQ haplotypes were handled as single units for association and clustering because linkage in the cohort was strong. HLA typing included class I and class II loci at four-digit resolution. Broader findings and caveats from the paper: The presence/absence analyses assumed that sequencing depth was roughly uniform across donors, and that assumption may not be true. Because HLA typing was unavailable for some donors at each locus, only the typed subset was used in association tests. In a later analysis, around 17,000 TCR beta sequences were associated with specific HLA alleles at a false discovery rate of 0.05. A later analysis found that HLA-associated TCR beta chains were more clonally expanded and had lower generation probabilities than equally common non-associated chains. According to a later analysis, most CMV-associated TCR beta chains appeared to be HLA-restricted, and the HLA associations seemed to be driven largely by CMV exposure. Across donors, most TCR sequences were observed very rarely, whereas some public TCRs were present in many individuals. A further reported finding was that TCR beta sequences accurately predicted the HLA-A and HLA-B alleles for most subjects in the first cohort. Correlated functional status among segregating V segments might reflect linkage disequilibrium, but an unknown experimental factor could not be ruled out. An earlier analysis of around 500 of the donors showed that most TCR beta V segments appeared in productive rearrangements either about 90% or about 30% of the time, which broadly matched IMGT annotations. This cohort had only TCR beta chains sequenced, and the lack of alpha or paired-chain data limited which features could be detected. The 87-base-pair reads could not distinguish some IMGT-functional V segments, including TRBV6-2 and TRBV6-3, so those segments were excluded. Several of the top co-occurrence clusters appeared to be linked to parvovirus B19, influenza, CMV and Epstein-Barr virus, according to a later analysis. Immune exposure information for the cohort was limited to CMV serostatus. A later genetic analysis associated a missense DCLRE1C variant with V-gene and J-gene trimming of TCR beta chains, and an independent cohort replicated the association. According to the authors, the approach could potentially be generalized to other disease states and immunological phenotypes. A total of roughly 160 TCR beta chains were listed by the study as associated with cytomegalovirus. A few of the identified cytomegalovirus-associated TCR beta chains were confirmed in vitro to be specific for cytomegalovirus antigens. In a later analysis, the rate of TCR association differed among HLA loci, with DRB1 alleles having the most associated TCRs and HLA-C alleles having the fewest. Because counts were too low, about 15 rarely observed V segments, including chromosome 9 orphons, were left out of the earlier analysis of 587 of the donors. A cluster of highly shared sequence variants was judged likely to represent a technical artifact of the sequencing pipeline. Cytomegalovirus status was reported to be diagnosed by the classifier with high specificity and sensitivity in both the original and validation cohorts. Assigning TCR associations to individual alleles was difficult when HLA alleles, especially DR and DQ, strongly co-occurred. Compared with the roughly 700-donor mean, donors in an Asian-associated ancestry cluster had fewer N-insertions in productive TCRs, according to a later genetic analysis.

The cohort consisted of 666 healthy bone marrow donors. At the time of sampling, every cohort member was nominally healthy, though immune exposures that went unrecorded were likely present. The donor tested CMV seropositive, placing the donor among the 290 or so seropositive members of the cohort. A peripheral blood sample was provided by each donor, and peripheral blood mononuclear cells were used for TCR beta sequencing. The Qiagen DNeasy Blood Extraction Kit was used to extract genomic DNA from the blood cell samples. Libraries were prepared through the immunoSEQ multiplex PCR assay. For the multiplex PCR, a mixture combining 60 forward primers for TCR Vbeta segments and 13 reverse primers for TCR Jbeta segments was used. The CDR3 region of rearranged TCR beta genes was amplified from genomic DNA by a multiplex PCR assay. Amplified TCR beta libraries were sequenced as 87-base-pair reads on the Illumina HiSeq System. The authors processed their data as follows. A later analysis tallied 75 million to 95 million unique TCR beta chains across the 700 or so repertoires, and roughly 11 million of those chains were shared by two or more donors. A nearest-neighbor algorithm error-corrected the raw reads and collapsed the reads into unique sequences, merging closely related sequences to remove PCR and sequencing errors. V, D and J gene segments were assigned by aligning CDR3 sequences to IMGT reference sequences. For a sequence to be retained, at least a six-nucleotide match to both a V gene segment and a J gene segment was required. A rearrangement was called productive if the CDR3 had no stop codons and remained in frame with V and J, and every other rearrangement was called non-productive. CDR3 was defined according to IMGT convention as the region running from the second conserved V-encoded cysteine to the conserved J-encoded phenylalanine. The earlier analysis of 587 of the donors excluded any sequence lacking an unambiguous match to a single V gene segment. An earlier analysis of approximately 590 of the donors classified V segments as functional when productive rearrangements were above 56.7% and as segregating when the standard deviation between donors was above 5%. To diagnose cytomegalovirus status from the catalog of TCR beta chain sequences, a statistical classification framework was built. In a later analysis, TCR nucleotide sequences were compared against IMGT/GENE-DB human TR gene sequences so that V and J genes could be assigned. In a later analysis, CDR3 sequences and most-parsimonious VDJ recombination scenarios were assigned using the TCRdist pipeline. A later analysis defined each TCR beta chain by its CDR3 amino acid sequence plus V-gene family, and excluded reads lacking a unique V-gene family. A later analysis removed 550 to 650 highly shared, low-generation-probability nucleotide sequences to deal with suspected cross-contamination and a sequencing artifact. A later analysis calculated a clonal expansion index for each public chain from normalized within-repertoire ranks of inferred template counts. In a later analysis, generation probabilities were computed using a VDJ recombination model fitted to out-of-frame rearrangements, and the results were checked against IGoR. Hypergeometric tests were used in a later analysis to score TCR-TCR, TCR-HLA and TCR-CMV co-occurrence, with a repertoire-size bias correction applied to the TCR pairs. False discovery rates were estimated in a later analysis by permuting HLA or CMV assignments 20 times. A later analysis grouped co-occurring TCRs with DBSCAN, adding TCRdist sequence similarity when clustering within HLA-allele-positive subsets. Repertoires with fewer than 30,000 or more than 120,000 public chains were left out of co-occurrence clustering, as were four to six repertoires with anomalous nucleotide sharing. TCRdb carries this immuneACCESS record with in-frame sequences only. Its versions omit some clonotypes, under half of them owing to an unresolved V gene in the studies checked, with the rest unexplained. V, J and clone size were drawn from that table, and D and trimming were deduced from the DNA. The sample data list 120,000 to 150,000 clones, and 60% to 80% of these were observed just once. The top ten clones comprise less than 8% of the sample.

This clone appeared a few times. Its antigen is still unknown. Base qualities are missing; no much larger clone stands one base away. The germline V gene sets CDR1 to MGHDK and CDR2 to SYGVNS. Spanning cysteine to phenylalanine, the CDR3 consists of 12 amino acids. The kept DNA is CDR3 alone, 36 bases in frame from the first base. Between the V and J ends, shortened by 4 bases and 3 bases respectively, the junction contains 3 bases. This chain is built from TRBV25-1 and TRBJ2-2; the D gene cannot be resolved reliably. Sequenced sample: PBMCs. The receptor's source is a woman in her forties in good health and CMV-seropositive. The CDR3 is CASSVDTGELFF. The DNA sequence follows: TGTGCCAGCAGTGTAGACACCGGGGAGCTGTTTTTT.